Listed here are 20 T cell receptor beta chains from one sample, sequenced in a study of blood T cells in healthy people across ages. A second PCR of roughly 7 to 11 cycles used a sample-barcoded 5' primer and a J-beta primer mix. TCRdb ran MiXCR on the 5' RACE reads and lists one entry per CDR3 protein. Here the sample spans some 1.5 million distinct CDR3 sequences, under 30% being singletons. Sequencing input: blood. These receptors all come from a woman under 40 in good health.

This clonotype was counted a few times. This chain's CDR3 is CASRPRTGEEDTQYF. The DNA for the CDR3 is TGTGCCAGCAGGCCCCGGACAGGGGAGGAAGATACGCAGTATTTT. The J gene is TRBJ2-3, the V gene TRBV12-3 or TRBV12-4; TRBD1 matches 9 bases. After removal of 6 bases from V and 5 bases from J, the junction contained 9 bases not matched to a gene. The CDR3 is 15 amino acids.

This sequence joins TRBV14 and TRBJ2-7; D is uncertain. The CDR3 has 15 residues. Germline V gene lookup returns CDR1 SGHDN and CDR2 FVKESK. V dropped 4 bases and J dropped 6 bases, with 19 bases sitting between them. The CDR3 bases are TGTGCCAGCAGCCCGATTCGACAATTTGTGGGCGAGCAGTACTTC. Translation gives CASSPIRQFVGEQYF.

The chain recombines TRBV27 with TRBJ1-2; unclear D gene. The CDR3 is 15 amino acids. Trimming pared 7 bases from V and 0 bases from J, leaving 15 bases between. The germline V gene encodes CDR1 MNHEY and CDR2 SMNVEV (reference sequence). The CDR3 region is CASMTYRGANYGYTF. The CDR3 DNA is TGTGCCAGCATGACCTATCGGGGAGCTAACTATGGCTACACCTTC.

This chain uses TRBV27 with TRBJ2-1, with D uncertain. From germline, CDR1 is MNHEY and CDR2 SMNVEV (reference sequence). The CDR3 spans 15 residues. Deletions cut 4 bases from V and 0 bases from J, with 10 bases between. DNA of the CDR3: TGTGCCAGCAGTTCCCAGACGAGCTCCTACAATGAGCAGTTCTTC. Its protein is CASSSQTSSYNEQFF.

This sequence joins TRBV2 and TRBJ1-4; 7 positions agree with TRBD1. V trimming: 6 bases; J trimming: 6 bases; junction bases outside the gene matches: 7. This CDR3 is built from 14 residues. The germline V gene encodes CDR1 SNHLY and CDR2 FYNNEI. The CDR3 loop reads CASRGDSQHEKLFF. The CDR3 DNA reads as TGTGCCAGCAGGGGGGACAGCCAGCATGAAAAACTGTTTTTT.

With regard to this clonotype: A much larger clone differs from this one at a single base, so this may be a read error. The chain uses TRBV7-9 and TRBJ2-5; weak D call: TRBD2 (6 bases). The CDR3 consists of 13 residues. Deletions cut 5 bases from V and 11 bases from J, with 18 bases between. CDR1 and CDR2 from the germline V gene are SEHNR and FQNEAQ (reference sequence). CDR3 nucleotide sequence: TGTGCCAGCAGCGCCCGGGACTCTAATGAGCAGTACTTC. As protein: CASSARDSNEQYF.

The rearrangement joins TRBV7-9 to TRBJ2-7; tentative D call: TRBD1 (5 bases). The V and J ends lost 4 bases and 7 bases respectively, with 23 bases between them. The CDR3 contains 16 residues. CDR1 and CDR2 from the germline V gene are SEHNR and FQNEAQ (reference sequence). CDR3 DNA: TGTGCCAGCAGCTCCGTAAGGGCAAGGGGAACTTTGGAGCAGTACTTC. Protein: CASSSVRARGTLEQYF.

This clonotype was counted a few times. The junction differs from germline at one of its ends, possibly a read error. This rearrangement joins TRBV5-6 to TRBJ2-4; D unresolved. Germline V gives CDR1 SGHDT, CDR2 YYEEEE. This CDR3 is 12 amino acids long. The CDR3 coding sequence is TGTGCCGGCAGCTCAAAAGTGGACATTCAGTACTTC. Amino acids: CAGSSKVDIQYF.

This clonotype has ten or more counts. The V gene is TRBV12-3 or TRBV12-4, the J gene TRBJ2-7, with 8 positions matching TRBD1. Losses at the gene ends were 6 bases for V and 5 bases for J; bases not matched to a gene: 12. The CDR3 extends over 15 amino acids. CDR3 amino acids: CASSQGALVFDEQYF. The CDR3 DNA reads TGTGCCAGCAGCCAGGGGGCTTTGGTCTTCGACGAGCAGTACTTC.

The chain employs TRBV28 and TRBJ2-1; TRBD2 is a possible D gene (5 bases). The DNA matches TRBJ2-7 better at its end, which makes the J call doubtful. This CDR3 region has 16 residues. CDR1 is MDHEN and CDR2 is SYDVKM in the germline V gene. The CDR3 sequence is CASSLLSGLYYNEQYF. As DNA, the CDR3 is TGTGCCAGCAGTTTATTAAGCGGCCTCTACTACAATGAGCAGTACTTC.

This chain connects TRBV20-1 to TRBJ1-4; D gene ambiguous. The CDR3 has 11 amino acids. The V gene lost 5 bases and the J gene lost 5 bases, with 6 bases spanning the gap. Germline V gene data show CDR1 as DFQATT and CDR2 as SNEGSKA (reference sequence). CDR3 sequence: CSAVDNEKLFF. In DNA form, the CDR3 reads TGCAGTGCTGTCGACAATGAAAAACTGTTTTTT.

This chain's CDR3 is CASSEYSGEETQYF. CDR3 nucleotide sequence: TGTGCCAGCAGTGAATATTCGGGGGAAGAGACCCAGTACTTC. The chain is built from TRBV25-1 and TRBJ2-5; possible D gene TRBD2, 6 bases. The germline V and J ends were trimmed by 0 bases and 3 bases, with 8 bases remaining between them. CDR3 length: 14 amino acids. Germline values: CDR1 MGHDK, CDR2 SYGVNS.

V usage is TRBV28 and J usage is TRBJ2-2; 10 nucleotides line up with TRBD1. With V trimmed by 5 bases and J by 6 bases, 9 bases remained unmatched. The CDR3 extends over 16 amino acids. Germline CDR1 is MDHEN and CDR2 is SYDVKM. The CDR3 is CASSLTKTGGPGELFF. CDR3 nucleotides: TGTGCCAGCAGTCTGACCAAGACAGGGGGCCCCGGGGAGCTGTTTTTT.

This clonotype was found many times. The chain uses TRBV20-1 and TRBJ2-7, with 9 bases that match TRBD1. CDR1 and CDR2 from the germline V gene are DFQATT and SNEGSKA (reference sequence). This CDR3 is 14 amino acids long. Losses at the gene ends were 3 bases for V and 6 bases for J; bases not matched to a gene: 9. In nucleotides, the CDR3 is TGCAGTGCTAGGACCTCCGGGACAGGGTTCGAGCAGTACTTC. Translation: CSARTSGTGFEQYF.

This clonotype was counted at least ten times. The J gene is TRBJ1-2, the V gene TRBV20-1; D is unclear. The length of the CDR3 is 13 residues. CDR1 and CDR2 (germline): DFQATT, SNEGSKA (reference sequence). The V and J ends lost 4 bases and 8 bases respectively, with 17 bases between them. The CDR3 sequence is CSATSAAGWGYTF. The CDR3 DNA follows: TGCAGTGCTACTTCAGCCGCGGGATGGGGCTACACCTTC.

With regard to this clonotype: This could be a read error, since a much larger clone is one nucleotide away. The chain joins TRBV4-3 to TRBJ2-7; the D gene is possibly TRBD2 (6 bases). The CDR3 runs 16 residues. The germline V and J ends were trimmed by 1 base and 3 bases, with 16 bases remaining between them. CDR1 LGHNA and CDR2 YSLEER come from the germline V gene. CDR3 protein: CASSQGGVREDYEQYF. DNA for the CDR3: TGCGCCAGCAGCCAAGGCGGGGTCAGGGAAGACTACGAGCAGTACTTC.

A few counts support this clonotype. The genes are TRBV12-3 or TRBV12-4 and TRBJ1-1, with 7 nucleotides matching TRBD1. The V gene end was trimmed by 5 bases and the J gene end by 10 bases; junction bases not matched to a gene: 10. This CDR3 region has 13 residues. For the CDR3, the DNA is TGTGCCAGCAGTCTGGAACAGACAGGGAGAGCTTTCTTT. This gives the protein CASSLEQTGRAFF.

This clonotype showed up just a few times. The chain couples TRBV30 to TRBJ2-3; TRBD1 matches at 7 bases. The CDR3 extends over 13 amino acids. Germline lookup yields CDR1 GTSNPN and CDR2 SVGIG (reference sequence). With 2 bases clipped from V and 6 bases from J, the junction kept 5 bases outside the gene matches. The CDR3 reads CAWSQTTGDTQYF. The CDR3 DNA reads TGTGCCTGGAGTCAGACGACAGGGGATACGCAGTATTTT.

The rearrangement links TRBV3-1 to TRBJ1-4; D perhaps matches TRBD1 (5 bases). Germline V gene sequence: CDR1 LGHDT, CDR2 YNNKEL (reference sequence). The CDR3 has 14 residues. Trimming took 2 bases from V and 3 from J, leaving 7 bases between them. The DNA of the CDR3 is TGTGCCAGCAGCCAACGGGGGTCTAATGAAAAACTGTTTTTT. Translated: CASSQRGSNEKLFF.

With respect to this clonotype: This may come from a read error, since a much larger clone is one base off. The rearrangement links TRBV7-9 to TRBJ1-2; TRBD1 aligns across 9 bases. The CDR3 is made up of 13 amino acids. Germline CDR1 SEHNR, CDR2 FQNEAQ (reference sequence). V lost 5 bases to trimming and J lost 10 bases; unmatched junction nucleotides: 8. The CDR3 DNA reads as TGTGCCAGCAGCCCCTGGACAGGGGATGACTACACCTTC. Translation gives CASSPWTGDDYTF.